This passage covers 30 T cell receptor beta chains from one sample sequenced in a study of CD8 T cells in Susac syndrome. The RNA, roughly 0.5 to 1 ug, was put through reverse transcription using random hexamers. TCRdb redid the calling of the immunoSEQ multiplex PCR reads with MiXCR, one entry per CDR3 protein. This sample has 170,000 or so distinct CDR3 sequences; more than 95% occur once, and the top ten carry roughly 0.12%. The source material was CD4+ T cells from PBMCs. The receptors come from a human donor with Susac syndrome.

The chain carries TRBV27 and TRBJ2-7, with D perhaps TRBD2 (5 bases). Deletions cut 2 bases from V and 3 bases from J, with 14 bases between. The CDR3 contains 15 residues. Per the germline V gene, CDR1 is MNHEY and CDR2 is SMNVEV (reference sequence). The CDR3 sequence is CASSLTRLGVYEQYF. Here the CDR3 DNA reads TGTGCCAGCAGTTTAACTAGATTGGGCGTCTACGAGCAGTACTTC.

The chain combines TRBV7-9 with TRBJ1-1; D perhaps matches TRBD1 (5 bases). The CDR3 has 14 residues. The germline gives CDR1 SEHNR, CDR2 FQNEAQ (reference sequence). The V gene lost 0 bases and the J gene lost 6 bases, with 11 bases spanning the gap. CDR3 amino acids: CASSLASGPAEAFF. The CDR3 DNA reads as TGTGCCAGCAGCTTAGCGTCAGGGCCAGCTGAAGCTTTCTTT.

The genes are TRBV19 and TRBJ1-1, with D uncertain. The V end was cut by 3 bases, the J end by 5 bases, with 19 bases between. The germline gives CDR1 LNHDA, CDR2 SQIVND (reference sequence). This CDR3 has 16 residues. CDR3 nucleotide sequence: TGTGCCAGTAGTATCGGGCACGGTCCCAGAGGGACTGAAGCTTTCTTT. This translates into CASSIGHGPRGTEAFF.

This clonotype has a single count. This chain uses TRBV20-1 with TRBJ1-4; D is unresolved. This CDR3 region has 11 residues. CDR1 DFQATT and CDR2 SNEGSKA come from the germline V gene (reference sequence). V lost 5 bases and J 8 bases, leaving 9 bases between the germline ends. DNA of the CDR3: TGCAGTGCTTCTCGAGGCGAAAAACTGTTTTTT. It translates to CSASRGEKLFF.

The J gene is TRBJ2-7, the V gene TRBV20-1; TRBD1 is a possible D gene (6 bases). This CDR3 comprises 16 residues. Trimming cost V 2 bases and J 6 bases, with 23 bases left between them. The germline gives CDR1 DFQATT, CDR2 SNEGSKA (reference sequence). The CDR3 loop reads CSARRQEVGAIPEQYF. CDR3 bases: TGCAGTGCTAGACGCCAGGAGGTGGGGGCCATACCCGAGCAGTACTTC.

The chain uses TRBV29-1 and TRBJ2-3; 8 bases align to TRBD2. CDR3 length: 13 amino acids. CDR1 is SQVTM, CDR2 ANQGSEA, per germline. Germline trimming cut 7 bases from V and 4 bases from J; bases unmatched to any gene: 7. As DNA, the CDR3 is TGCAGCGCTTCATCGGGAGGGGCAGATACGCAGTATTTT. Its translation is CSASSGGADTQYF.

The gene calls are TRBV20-1 and TRBJ2-3; 7 positions agree with TRBD2. The germline CDR1 and CDR2 sequences are DFQATT and SNEGSKA (reference sequence). The CDR3 consists of 14 residues. With 6 bases clipped from V and 0 bases from J, the junction kept 6 bases outside the gene matches. CDR3 amino acids: CSAKAGPSTDTQYF. The DNA of the CDR3 is TGCAGTGCAAAAGCGGGGCCTAGCACAGATACGCAGTATTTT.

The chain links TRBV28 to TRBJ2-5, with a tentative D call TRBD1 (5 bases). V was trimmed by 3 bases and J by 4 bases, leaving 6 bases between them. The CDR3 is 12 residues long. Germline CDR1 and CDR2: MDHEN and SYDVKM. CDR3 in amino acids: CASSFQGETQYF. In DNA form, the CDR3 reads TGTGCCAGCAGTTTCCAGGGAGAGACCCAGTACTTC.

This chain joins TRBV6-6 and TRBJ2-5; D unresolved. Germline-derived CDR1 and CDR2 are MNHNY and SVGAGI (reference sequence). The CDR3 is 11 residues long. Trimming cost V 5 bases and J 5 bases, with 6 bases left between them. The CDR3 DNA is TGTGCCAGCAGTACCTCGGAGACCCAGTACTTC. As protein: CASSTSETQYF.

This clonotype was counted once. The chain links TRBV30 to TRBJ2-7; D is undetermined. Deletions cut 0 bases from V and 3 bases from J, with 6 bases between. This CDR3 contains 12 residues. Germline CDR1 is GTSNPN and CDR2 is SVGIG (reference sequence). CDR3 sequence (DNA): TGTGCCTGGAGTGTCTTAAACTACGAGCAGTACTTC. Translating gives CAWSVLNYEQYF.

This chain links TRBV28 with TRBJ2-2; D remains unclear. The CDR3 has 13 amino acids. Trimming shortened V by 9 bases and J by 4 bases, and 12 bases separated the two germline ends. CDR1 MDHEN and CDR2 SYDVKM come from the germline V gene. The CDR3 DNA sequence: TGTGCCAGTCTAGAATGGGTCACCGGGGAGCTGTTTTTT. It translates to CASLEWVTGELFF.

The V gene is TRBV2, the J gene TRBJ1-2; 7 nucleotides agree with TRBD1. After removal of 8 bases from V and 11 bases from J, the junction contained 11 bases not matched to a gene. This CDR3 is built from 12 residues. Germline V gives CDR1 SNHLY, CDR2 FYNNEI. CDR3 bases: TGTGCCAGCGTAGACAGGGTGGAAAGATACACCTTC. Translated, it gives CASVDRVERYTF.

This chain joins TRBV29-1 and TRBJ2-7, with D perhaps matching TRBD1 (6 bases). The V end lost 0 bases, the J end lost 3 bases, and 18 bases lay between the germline ends. Looked up from germline, CDR1 is SQVTM and CDR2 is ANQGSEA. This CDR3 is built from 16 residues. The CDR3 loop reads CSVEDPVRDTGYEQYF. The CDR3 region has the DNA TGCAGCGTTGAAGATCCGGTTCGGGACACTGGCTACGAGCAGTACTTC.

This rearrangement joins TRBV3-1 to TRBJ1-5; D remains ambiguous. V was cut by 4 bases and J by 9 bases, with 16 bases left in between. This CDR3 contains 14 residues. CDR1 and CDR2 from the germline V gene are LGHDT and YNNKEL (reference sequence). CDR3 amino acids: CASSPAIVGRPQHF. The CDR3 DNA reads as TGTGCCAGCAGCCCGGCTATTGTAGGAAGGCCCCAGCATTTT.

CDR3 in DNA: TGTGCCAGCAGTGGTCTAGGGGGGACGGGAGGCTACACCTTC. It specifies CASSGLGGTGGYTF. The chain links TRBV25-1 to TRBJ1-2, with D tentatively TRBD1 (6 bases). Per germline, CDR1 MGHDK and CDR2 SYGVNS. The ends were cut back, 4 bases at V and 8 bases at J, with 17 bases in the middle. The CDR3 has 14 residues.

The CDR3 sequence is CASSVDGRGSTDTQYF. The CDR3 DNA sequence: TGTGCCAGCAGCGTAGACGGGCGGGGGAGCACAGATACGCAGTATTTT. The chain carries TRBV9 and TRBJ2-3; 7 bases align to TRBD2. The J segment lost 0 bases and the V segment lost 0 bases, leaving 4 bases of the junction unmatched. Germline V lookup: CDR1 SGDLS, CDR2 YYNGEE. The CDR3 totals 16 residues.

The chain is built from TRBV5-1 and TRBJ2-4; no definite D call. The CDR3 loop spans 14 amino acids. V was cut by 0 bases and J by 2 bases, with 6 bases left in between. Germline V gene lookup returns CDR1 SGHRS and CDR2 YFSETQ. CDR3: CASSLVRSKNIQYF. The CDR3 DNA sequence: TGCGCCAGCAGCTTGGTGAGGTCCAAAAACATTCAGTACTTC.

This clonotype was seen a single time. The chain combines TRBV29-1 with TRBJ1-2; D unclear. Looked up from germline, CDR1 is SQVTM and CDR2 is ANQGSEA. This CDR3 comprises 11 residues. V gave up 3 bases and J gave up 4 bases, with 6 bases separating them. In DNA form, the CDR3 reads TGCAGCGTTGACAGGAGCTATGGCTACACCTTC. Its protein is CSVDRSYGYTF.

J is TRBJ2-7 and V is TRBV30; D possibly corresponds to TRBD1 (6 bases). The CDR3 runs 12 residues. Germline CDR1 GTSNPN, CDR2 SVGIG (reference sequence). With 5 bases removed from V and 6 bases from J, the gap between germline ends came to 14 bases. The CDR3 nucleotides are TGTGCCTGGGCGACAGGTTCTAGCGAGCAGTACTTC. Its translation: CAWATGSSEQYF. Full variable domain (remainder filled in from reference TRBV30 and TRBJ2-7): SQTIHQWPATLVQPVGSPLSLECTVEGTSNPNLYWYRQAAGRGLQLLFYSVGIGQISSEVPQNLSASRPQDRQFILSSKKLLLSDSGFYLCAWATGSSEQYFGPGTRLTVT.

This chain joins TRBV18 and TRBJ2-1; no definite D call. The CDR3 extends over 14 amino acids. V was trimmed by 3 bases and J by 11 bases, leaving 17 bases between them. CDR1 is KGHSH and CDR2 is LQKENI in the germline V gene. The CDR3 sequence: CASSPGIDTLKQFF. As DNA, the CDR3 is TGTGCCAGCTCACCGGGGATCGACACTCTTAAGCAGTTCTTC. Full variable domain (outside the CDR3, taken from reference TRBV18 and TRBJ2-1): NAGVMQNPRHLVRRRGQEARLRCSPMKGHSHVYWYRQLPEEGLKFMVYLQKENIIDESGMPKERFSAEFPKEGPSILRIQQVVRGDSAAYFCASSPGIDTLKQFFGPGTRLTVL.

The chain combines TRBV6-6 with TRBJ2-3, with 7 bases that match TRBD1. V was clipped by 8 bases and J by 2 bases; unmatched bases: 4. CDR3 size: 13 residues. Germline CDR1 is MNHNY and CDR2 is SVGAGI (reference sequence). In DNA form, the CDR3 reads TGTGCCAGCCGACAGGGTAACACAGATACGCAGTATTTT. Translation gives CASRQGNTDTQYF.

The rearrangement links TRBV12-3 or TRBV12-4 to TRBJ2-2; TRBD1 matches at 7 bases. This CDR3 spans 16 amino acids. The V and J ends lost 6 bases and 9 bases, in that order; junction bases with no gene match: 16. Written as DNA, the CDR3 is TGTGCCAGCAGCCACACAGGGGCCGGTTCCCACCGGGAGCTGTTTTTT. This sequence encodes CASSHTGAGSHRELFF.

The genes are TRBV15 and TRBJ2-2, with unresolved D. The germline V and J ends were trimmed by 0 bases and 6 bases, with 11 bases remaining between them. CDR1 is LNHNV, CDR2 YYDKDF, per germline (reference sequence). CDR3 length: 15 residues. The CDR3 is CATSRERLLSGELFF. The CDR3 DNA sequence: TGTGCCACCAGCAGAGAGCGACTTCTATCCGGGGAGCTGTTTTTT.

The J gene is TRBJ2-5, the V gene TRBV9, with D uncertain. V shed 2 bases and J shed 2 bases, with 10 bases lying between them. CDR1 and CDR2 (germline): SGDLS, YYNGEE. The CDR3 covers 14 residues. The CDR3 region has the DNA TGTGCCAGCAGCGTTAACACAATTCAAGAGACCCAGTACTTC. It encodes CASSVNTIQETQYF.

V is TRBV18 and J is TRBJ1-2, with TRBD1 as a possible D gene (5 bases). In germline, CDR1 is KGHSH, CDR2 LQKENI. The V end was cut by 4 bases, the J end by 6 bases, with 9 bases between. The length of the CDR3 is 12 residues. The CDR3 loop is CASSLRDHGYTF. The CDR3 DNA is TGTGCCAGCTCACTTAGGGACCATGGCTACACCTTC.

V is TRBV27 and J is TRBJ2-1; D is unclear. In germline, CDR1 is MNHEY, CDR2 SMNVEV (reference sequence). This CDR3 has 19 amino acids. V dropped 0 bases and J dropped 1 base, with 19 bases sitting between them. CDR3: CASSLSKGLLQISYNEQFF. The CDR3 DNA reads as TGTGCCAGCAGTTTATCGAAAGGTTTACTACAAATTTCCTACAATGAGCAGTTCTTC.

This clonotype was found once. The chain's CDR3 is CASSIDPGFEQFF. Here the CDR3 DNA reads TGTGCCAGCAGCATAGACCCGGGGTTTGAGCAGTTCTTC. V usage is TRBV7-3 and J usage is TRBJ2-1, with TRBD2 as a possible D gene (5 bases). Trimming cost V 5 bases and J 9 bases, with 14 bases left between them. This CDR3 is built from 13 residues. Germline V gives CDR1 SGHTA, CDR2 FQGTGA.

V and J are TRBV29-1 and TRBJ1-2; a possible D gene is TRBD1 (5 bases). CDR3 size: 10 residues. Germline CDR1 is SQVTM and CDR2 is ANQGSEA. Trimming shortened V by 3 bases and J by 8 bases, and 7 bases separated the two germline ends. The CDR3, as DNA: TGCAGCGTTGATGGGGGAGGCTACACCTTC. Amino acids: CSVDGGGYTF.

The chain uses TRBV20-1 and TRBJ1-1; no clear D. Germline CDR1 and CDR2: DFQATT and SNEGSKA (reference sequence). The CDR3 consists of 13 residues. Trimming removed 5 bases at V and 3 bases at J, with 13 bases between. This CDR3 reads CSASEVLDTEAFF. CDR3 sequence (DNA): TGCAGTGCTTCCGAAGTGTTGGACACTGAAGCTTTCTTT.

The chain carries TRBV10-3 and TRBJ2-1, with 10 bases that match TRBD1. This CDR3 has 15 amino acids. Germline CDR1 ENHRY, CDR2 SYGVKD. V gave up 4 bases and J gave up 6 bases; unmatched junction bases: 6. The CDR3 region has the DNA TGTGCCATCAGTGGGCGACAGGGGGCTTTCAATGAGCAGTTCTTC. Residues: CAISGRQGAFNEQFF.